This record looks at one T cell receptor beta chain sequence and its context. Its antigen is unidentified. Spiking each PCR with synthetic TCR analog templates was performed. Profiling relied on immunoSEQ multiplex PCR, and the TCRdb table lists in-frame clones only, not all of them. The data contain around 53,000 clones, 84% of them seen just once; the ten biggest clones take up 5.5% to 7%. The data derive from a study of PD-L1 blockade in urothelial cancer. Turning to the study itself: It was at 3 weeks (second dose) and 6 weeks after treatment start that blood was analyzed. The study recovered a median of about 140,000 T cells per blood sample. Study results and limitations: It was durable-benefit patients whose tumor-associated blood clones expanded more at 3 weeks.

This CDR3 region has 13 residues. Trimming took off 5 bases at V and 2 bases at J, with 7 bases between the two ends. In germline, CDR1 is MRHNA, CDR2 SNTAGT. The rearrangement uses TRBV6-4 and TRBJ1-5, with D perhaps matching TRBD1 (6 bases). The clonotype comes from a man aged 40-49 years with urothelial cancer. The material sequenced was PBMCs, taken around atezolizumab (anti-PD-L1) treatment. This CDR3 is CASSRQGNQPQHF. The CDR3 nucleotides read TGTGCCAGCAGTCGACAGGGCAATCAGCCCCAGCATTTT.